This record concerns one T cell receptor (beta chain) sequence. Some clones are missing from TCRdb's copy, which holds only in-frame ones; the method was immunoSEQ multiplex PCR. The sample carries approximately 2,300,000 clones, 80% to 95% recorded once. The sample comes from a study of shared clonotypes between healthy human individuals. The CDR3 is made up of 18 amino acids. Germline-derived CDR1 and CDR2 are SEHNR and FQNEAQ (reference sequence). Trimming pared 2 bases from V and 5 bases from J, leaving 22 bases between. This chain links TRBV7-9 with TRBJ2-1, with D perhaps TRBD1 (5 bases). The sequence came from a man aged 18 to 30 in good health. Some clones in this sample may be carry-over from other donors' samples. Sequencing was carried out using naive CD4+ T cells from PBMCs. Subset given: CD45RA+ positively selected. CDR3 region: CASSLSWGRFVQDNEQFF. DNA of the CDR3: TGTGCCAGCAGCTTATCCTGGGGCCGCTTTGTCCAAGACAATGAGCAGTTCTTC.